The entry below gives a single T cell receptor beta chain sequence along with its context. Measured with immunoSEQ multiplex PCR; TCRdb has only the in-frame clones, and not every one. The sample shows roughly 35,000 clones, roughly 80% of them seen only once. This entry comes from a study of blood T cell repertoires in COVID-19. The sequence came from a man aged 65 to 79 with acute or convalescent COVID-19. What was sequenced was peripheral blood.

The CDR3 reads CASSEGQGQTEAFF. The CDR3 coding sequence is TGCGCCAGCAGCGAAGGACAGGGACAAACTGAAGCTTTCTTT. This chain uses TRBV5-1 with TRBJ1-1; the match to TRBD1 covers 8 bases. V lost 4 bases to trimming and J lost 5 bases; unmatched junction nucleotides: 7. From germline, CDR1 is SGHRS and CDR2 YFSETQ. The CDR3 length is 14 residues.